This T cell receptor beta chain was found in a study of blood T cell repertoires in COVID-19. TCRdb's copy holds only in-frame clones and misses some; the assay was immunoSEQ multiplex PCR. The sample has 150,000 or so clones; roughly 80% are singletons. Grouping used clinical history reported by participants in a survey and questionnaire. V lost 4 bases and J lost 1; bases outside the gene matches: 7. Germline V CDR1 and CDR2: SGHNT, YYREEE (reference sequence). The CDR3 is made up of 17 amino acids. The sequenced sample was PBMCs or T cells enriched from blood (not recorded which). The chain is built from TRBV5-4 and TRBJ2-5, with 13 bases that match TRBD2. The sequence was obtained from a woman between 40 and 55 years old with acute COVID-19. CDR3 coding DNA: TGTGCCAGCAGCGGCACCGGGACTAGCGGGATCCAAGAGACCCAGTACTTC. Protein: CASSGTGTSGIQETQYF. Based on the CDR3 plus reference TRBV5-4 and TRBJ2-5, the full variable domain is ETGVTQSPTHLIKTRGQQVTLRCSSQSGHNTVSWYQQALGQGPQFIFQYYREEENGRGNFPPRFSGLQFPNYSSELNVNALELDDSALYLCASSGTGTSGIQETQYFGPGTRLLVL.